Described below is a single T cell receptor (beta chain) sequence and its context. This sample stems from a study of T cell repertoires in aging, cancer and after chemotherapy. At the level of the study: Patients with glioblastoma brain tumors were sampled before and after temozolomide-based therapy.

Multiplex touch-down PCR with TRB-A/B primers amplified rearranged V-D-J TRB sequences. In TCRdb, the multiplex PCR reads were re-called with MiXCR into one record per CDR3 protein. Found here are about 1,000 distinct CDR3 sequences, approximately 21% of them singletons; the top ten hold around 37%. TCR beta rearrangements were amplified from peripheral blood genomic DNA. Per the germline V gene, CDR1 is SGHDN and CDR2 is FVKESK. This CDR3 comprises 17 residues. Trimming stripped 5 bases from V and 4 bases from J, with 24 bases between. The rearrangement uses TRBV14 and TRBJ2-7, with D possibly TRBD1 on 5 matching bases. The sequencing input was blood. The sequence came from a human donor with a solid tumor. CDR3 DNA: TGTGCCAGCAGCACCGCGACAGCCCCTTTTGGATTATACGAGCAGTACTTC. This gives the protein CASSTATAPFGLYEQYF.